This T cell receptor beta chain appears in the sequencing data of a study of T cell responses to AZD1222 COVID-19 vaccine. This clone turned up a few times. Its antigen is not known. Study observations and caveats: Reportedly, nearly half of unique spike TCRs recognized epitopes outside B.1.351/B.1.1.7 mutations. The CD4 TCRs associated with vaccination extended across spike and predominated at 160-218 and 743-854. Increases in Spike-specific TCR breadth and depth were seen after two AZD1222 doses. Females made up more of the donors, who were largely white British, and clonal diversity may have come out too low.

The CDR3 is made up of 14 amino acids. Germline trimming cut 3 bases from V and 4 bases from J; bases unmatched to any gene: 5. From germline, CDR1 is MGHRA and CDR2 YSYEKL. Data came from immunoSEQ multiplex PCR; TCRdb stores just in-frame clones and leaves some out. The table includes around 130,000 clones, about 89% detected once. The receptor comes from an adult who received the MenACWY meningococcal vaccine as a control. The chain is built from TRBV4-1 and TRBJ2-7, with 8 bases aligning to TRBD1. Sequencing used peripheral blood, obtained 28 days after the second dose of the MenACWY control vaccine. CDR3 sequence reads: CASSHEDRAYEQYF. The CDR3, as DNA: TGCGCCAGCAGCCATGAGGACAGGGCTTACGAGCAGTACTTC.